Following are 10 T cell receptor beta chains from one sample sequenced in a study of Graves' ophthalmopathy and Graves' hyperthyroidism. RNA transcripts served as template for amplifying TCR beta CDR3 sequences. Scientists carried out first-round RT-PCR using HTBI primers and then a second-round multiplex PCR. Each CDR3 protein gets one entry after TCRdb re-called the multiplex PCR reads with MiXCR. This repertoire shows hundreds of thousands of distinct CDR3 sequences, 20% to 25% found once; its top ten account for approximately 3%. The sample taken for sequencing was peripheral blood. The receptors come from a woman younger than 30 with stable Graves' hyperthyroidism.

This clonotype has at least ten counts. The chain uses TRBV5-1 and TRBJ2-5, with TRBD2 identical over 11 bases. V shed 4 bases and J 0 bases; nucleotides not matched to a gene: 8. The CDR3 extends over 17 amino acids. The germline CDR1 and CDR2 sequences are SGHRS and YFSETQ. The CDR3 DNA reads TGCGCCAGCAGCCCGTGGCTAGCGGGAGGACACCAAGAGACCCAGTACTTC. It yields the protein CASSPWLAGGHQETQYF.

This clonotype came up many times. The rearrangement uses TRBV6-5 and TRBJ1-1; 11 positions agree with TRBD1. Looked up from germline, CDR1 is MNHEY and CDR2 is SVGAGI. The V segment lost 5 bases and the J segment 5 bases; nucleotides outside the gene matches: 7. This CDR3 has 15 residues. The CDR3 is CASSPSDRGQTEAFF. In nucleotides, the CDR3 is TGTGCCAGCAGTCCCTCGGACAGGGGGCAAACTGAAGCTTTCTTT.

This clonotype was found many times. The DNA of the CDR3 is TGTGCCAGCAGCCCGCTACAGGGATTCGTAGGTGGCTACACCTTC. It encodes CASSPLQGFVGGYTF. The chain combines TRBV7-2 with TRBJ1-2; perhaps TRBD1 as D (6 bases). Germline V gene lookup returns CDR1 SGHTA and CDR2 FQGNSA. CDR3 length: 15 amino acids. V lost 5 bases and J 7 bases, leaving 20 bases between the germline ends.

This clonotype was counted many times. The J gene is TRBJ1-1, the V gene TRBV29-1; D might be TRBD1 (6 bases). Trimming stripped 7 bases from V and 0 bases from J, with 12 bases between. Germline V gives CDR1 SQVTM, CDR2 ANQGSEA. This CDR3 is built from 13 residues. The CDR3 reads CSGDRIMNTEAFF. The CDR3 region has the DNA TGCAGCGGCGACAGGATCATGAACACTGAAGCTTTCTTT.

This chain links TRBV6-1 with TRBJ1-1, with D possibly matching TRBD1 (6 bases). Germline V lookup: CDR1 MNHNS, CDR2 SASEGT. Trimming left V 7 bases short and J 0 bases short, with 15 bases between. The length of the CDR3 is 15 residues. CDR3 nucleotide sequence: TGTGCCAGCACCAATACGGACAGAGTGAACACTGAAGCTTTCTTT. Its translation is CASTNTDRVNTEAFF.

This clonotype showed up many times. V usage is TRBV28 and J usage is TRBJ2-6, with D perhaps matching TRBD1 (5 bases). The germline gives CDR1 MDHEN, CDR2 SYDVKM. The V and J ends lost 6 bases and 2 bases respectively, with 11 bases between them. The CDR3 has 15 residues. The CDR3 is CASSRDSAGANVLTF. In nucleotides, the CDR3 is TGTGCCAGCAGCCGAGACAGTGCTGGGGCCAACGTCCTGACTTTC.

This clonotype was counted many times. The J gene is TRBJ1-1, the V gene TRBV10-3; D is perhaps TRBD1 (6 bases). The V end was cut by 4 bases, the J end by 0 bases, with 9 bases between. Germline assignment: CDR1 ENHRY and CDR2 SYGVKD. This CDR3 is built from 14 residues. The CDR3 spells CAISAGTLNTEAFF. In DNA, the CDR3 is TGTGCCATCAGTGCCGGGACACTGAACACTGAAGCTTTCTTT.

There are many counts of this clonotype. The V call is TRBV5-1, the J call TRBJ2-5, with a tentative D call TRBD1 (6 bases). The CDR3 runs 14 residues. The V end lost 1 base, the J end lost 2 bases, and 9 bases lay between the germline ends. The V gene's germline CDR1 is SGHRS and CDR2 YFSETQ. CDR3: CASSLQGTQETQYF. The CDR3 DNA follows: TGCGCCAGCAGCTTGCAGGGGACACAAGAGACCCAGTACTTC.

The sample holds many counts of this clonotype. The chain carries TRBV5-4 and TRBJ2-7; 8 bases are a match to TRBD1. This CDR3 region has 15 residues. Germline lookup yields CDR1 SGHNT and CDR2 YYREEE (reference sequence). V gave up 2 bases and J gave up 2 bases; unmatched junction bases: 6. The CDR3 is CASSFDRGHTYEQYF. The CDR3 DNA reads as TGTGCCAGCAGCTTTGACAGGGGCCATACCTACGAGCAGTACTTC.

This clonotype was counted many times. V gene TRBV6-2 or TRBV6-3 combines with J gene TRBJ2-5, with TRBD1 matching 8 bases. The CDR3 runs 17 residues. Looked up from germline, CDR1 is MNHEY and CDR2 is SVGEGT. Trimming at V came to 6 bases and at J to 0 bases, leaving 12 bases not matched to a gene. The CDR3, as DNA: TGTGCCAGCAGAGCCGGGACAGGAGAACGGTACCAAGAGACCCAGTACTTC. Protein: CASRAGTGERYQETQYF.